This TCR beta chain appears in the sequencing data of a study of T cell responses to AZD1222 COVID-19 vaccine. Second-dose intervals of approximately 4 or approximately 12 weeks were pooled. Notes on the study in general: Clonal diversity was possibly underestimated; the donors were predominantly white British and more often female.

This clone was detected only a few times. The target antigen is unknown. The V end was cut by 3 bases, the J end by 1 base, with 25 bases between. The CDR3 consists of 19 residues. Germline CDR1 MDHEN, CDR2 SYDVKM. Assay used: immunoSEQ multiplex PCR; TCRdb lists only in-frame clones, some missing. The table lists approximately 17,000 clones, 80% of them singletons. The sequences come from peripheral blood, collected 28 days after the second AZD1222 dose. The clonotype was recovered from an adult who received the AZD1222 COVID-19 vaccine. The chain has TRBV28 and TRBJ2-7; D unresolved. The CDR3 nucleotides are TGTGCCAGCAGTTTTATCTTGTCTGTTGGCACGGGCGGTTCCTACGAGCAGTACTTC. Encoded protein: CASSFILSVGTGGSYEQYF.